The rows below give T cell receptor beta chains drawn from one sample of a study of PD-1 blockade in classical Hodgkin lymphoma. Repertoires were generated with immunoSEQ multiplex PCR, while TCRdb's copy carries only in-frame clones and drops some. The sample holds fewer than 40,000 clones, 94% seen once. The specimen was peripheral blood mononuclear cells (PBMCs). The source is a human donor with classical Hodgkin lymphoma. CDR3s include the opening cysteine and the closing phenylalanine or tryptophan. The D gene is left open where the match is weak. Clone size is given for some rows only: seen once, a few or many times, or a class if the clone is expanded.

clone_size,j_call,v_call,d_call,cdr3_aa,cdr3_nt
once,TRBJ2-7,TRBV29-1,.,CSVGNRGRNYEQYF,TGCAGCGTTGGAAATCGGGGTCGTAATTACGAGCAGTACTTC
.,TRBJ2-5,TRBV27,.,CASRPLGPLRQETQYF,TGTGCCAGCAGACCTCTGGGACCTCTCCGACAGGAGACCCAGTACTTC
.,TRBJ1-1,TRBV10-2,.,CASRVQGEDTEAFF,TGCGCCAGCAGAGTACAGGGAGAAGACACTGAAGCTTTCTTT
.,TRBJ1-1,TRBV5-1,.,CASSLLRGSNTEAFF,TGCGCCAGCAGCTTGCTAAGGGGGTCGAACACTGAAGCTTTCTTT
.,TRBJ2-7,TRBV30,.,CAWTTGSYEQYF,TGTGCCTGGACGACAGGTTCCTACGAGCAGTACTTC
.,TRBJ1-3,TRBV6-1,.,CASSKLLSSGNTIYF,TGTGCCAGCTCCAAACTTTTAAGCTCTGGAAACACCATATATTTT
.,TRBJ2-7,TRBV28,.,CASSPRGQGISYEQYF,TGTGCCAGCAGCCCAAGAGGTCAGGGTATCTCCTACGAGCAGTACTTC
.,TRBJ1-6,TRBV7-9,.,CASSFVQGDSPLHF,TGTGCCAGCAGCTTCGTTCAGGGAGATTCACCCCTCCACTTT
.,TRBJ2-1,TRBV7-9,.,CASSPWGSNEKSSYNEQFF,TGTGCCAGCAGCCCCTGGGGCAGTAACGAAAAGAGCTCCTACAATGAGCAGTTCTTC
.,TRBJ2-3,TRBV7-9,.,CASSLRLLLSDTQYF,TGTGCCAGCAGCTTACGGCTGCTCTTAAGTGATACGCAGTATTTT
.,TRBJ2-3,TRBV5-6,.,CASSFGMGPGTDTQYF,TGTGCCAGCAGCTTTGGTATGGGCCCAGGCACAGATACGCAGTATTTT
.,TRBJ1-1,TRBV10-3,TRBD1,CAISARQGGDTEAFF,TGTGCCATCAGTGCTCGACAGGGGGGGGACACTGAAGCTTTCTTT
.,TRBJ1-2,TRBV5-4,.,CASSPGGPYYGYTF,TGTGCCAGCAGCCCCGGGGGGCCCTACTATGGCTACACCTTC
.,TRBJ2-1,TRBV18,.,CASSPKTAPNEQFF,TGTGCCAGCTCACCAAAGACGGCGCCCAATGAGCAGTTCTTC
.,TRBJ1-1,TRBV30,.,CACNRVVTEAFF,TGTGCCTGTAACCGGGTTGTCACTGAAGCTTTCTTT
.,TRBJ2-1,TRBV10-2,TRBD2,CASSYTSGNEQFF,TGCGCCAGCAGCTACACTAGCGGCAATGAGCAGTTCTTC
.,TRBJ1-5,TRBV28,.,CASRPVGYQPQHF,TGTGCCAGCAGACCGGTAGGGTATCAGCCCCAGCATTTT
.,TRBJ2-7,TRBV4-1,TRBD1,CASSLLGVGQGSYEQYF,TGCGCCAGCAGCCTCCTCGGTGTGGGACAGGGGTCCTACGAGCAGTACTTC
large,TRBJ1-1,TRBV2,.,CASSRPQNTEAFF,TGTGCCAGCAGTCGACCCCAGAACACTGAAGCTTTCTTT
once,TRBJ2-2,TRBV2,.,CASRGIAARELFF,TGTGCCAGCAGGGGGATAGCTGCCCGGGAGCTGTTTTTT
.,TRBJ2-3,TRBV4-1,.,CASSPFGSSVDTQYF,TGCGCCAGCAGCCCGTTCGGGAGCTCGGTAGATACGCAGTATTTT
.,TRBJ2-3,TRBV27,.,CASSCPGRGTDTQYF,TGTGCCAGCAGTTGTCCGGGAAGGGGAACAGATACGCAGTATTTT